Each of the 28 T cell receptor beta chains below was sequenced from the same sample in a study of CD8+CD57+ T cells in acquired aplastic anemia. The patients chosen for sequencing had shown expansion of CD8+CD57+ cells (detected by flow cytometry). CDR3 and TCR beta VDJ profiling relied on a genomic DNA template. Each CDR3 protein is one row after TCRdb ran MiXCR on the reads. The data contain under 350,000 distinct CDR3 sequences, around three fifths of them seen just once; the ten biggest clones take up around 1.2%. Material for sequencing was sorted CD4+, CD8+, or CD8+CD57+ T cells (not recorded which) from PBMCs. The receptors were gathered from a human donor with aplastic anemia.

This clonotype was observed at least ten times. CDR3 coding DNA: TGTGCCAGCAGTGGGGCAGGGGTGAACGACGAGCAGTACTTC. It translates to CASSGAGVNDEQYF. This chain joins TRBV6-1 and TRBJ2-7, with D possibly being TRBD1 (6 bases). The CDR3 is made up of 14 amino acids. The germline V gene encodes CDR1 MNHNS and CDR2 SASEGT. With 4 bases removed from V and 5 bases from J, the gap between germline ends came to 15 bases.

This sequence joins TRBV7-2 and TRBJ2-1; 7 positions agree with TRBD2. The ends lost 4 bases at V and 6 bases at J; junction bases unmatched: 6. Germline CDR1 and CDR2: SGHTA and FQGNSA. This CDR3 has 14 amino acids. The CDR3 nucleotides are TGTGCCAGCAGCTGGAGCGGGGAACGCAATGAGCAGTTCTTC. It yields the protein CASSWSGERNEQFF.

This chain uses TRBV19 with TRBJ1-1, with TRBD1 identical over 9 bases. CDR1 LNHDA and CDR2 SQIVND come from the germline V gene (reference sequence). V shed 9 bases, J shed 2 bases, and the junction held 16 bases outside the gene matches. This CDR3 is 17 amino acids long. Written as DNA, the CDR3 is TGTGCCAGCCTAAAGTTGGACAGGGGCTTCGATAACACTGAAGCTTTCTTT. Its protein product is CASLKLDRGFDNTEAFF.

This chain uses TRBV15 with TRBJ2-7; TRBD2 matches 12 bases. In germline, CDR1 is LNHNV, CDR2 YYDKDF (reference sequence). After removal of 2 bases from V and 0 bases from J, the junction contained 2 bases not matched to a gene. CDR3 length: 16 amino acids. CDR3 coding DNA: TGTGCCACCAGCAGAACTAGCGGGAGGCACTCCTACGAGCAGTACTTC. It encodes CATSRTSGRHSYEQYF. The variable domain in full, completed from reference TRBV15 and TRBJ2-7, reads DAMVIQNPRYQVTQFGKPVTLSCSQTLNHNVMYWYQQKSSQAPKLLFHYYDKDFNNEADTPDNFQSRRPNTSFCFLDIRSPGLGDTAMYLCATSRTSGRHSYEQYFGPGTRLTVT.

This clonotype was counted only a few times. V is TRBV15 and J is TRBJ2-7; possible D gene TRBD1, 6 bases. CDR3 length: 16 residues. V lost 6 bases and J lost 3, with 21 bases in between. Germline CDR1 reads LNHNV; CDR2 reads YYDKDF (reference sequence). CDR3 bases: TGTGCCACCAGTCGAGATTTGGGGGCAAGAAGCTACGAGCAGTACTTC. Translation gives CATSRDLGARSYEQYF.

This clonotype was detected ten times or more. This chain uses TRBV12-3 or TRBV12-4 with TRBJ2-3; TRBD2 matches 13 bases. J lost 0 bases, V lost 4 bases, and 7 bases had no gene match. The length of the CDR3 is 18 residues. CDR3 amino acids: CASSSRLAGGPSTDTQYF. The CDR3 region has the DNA TGTGCCAGCAGTTCGAGACTAGCGGGAGGCCCTAGCACAGATACGCAGTATTTT.

With regard to this clonotype: The CDR3 carries no conserved terminal phenylalanine or tryptophan, so it likely arises from a read error. The rearrangement joins TRBV2 to TRBJ1-1; the match to TRBD1 covers 9 bases. Trimming cost V 6 bases and J 3 bases; bases outside gene matches: 5. Germline CDR1 and CDR2: SNHLY and FYNNEI. The CDR3 extends over 14 amino acids. The CDR3 here is CASSPDRGYTEAFL. In DNA form, the CDR3 reads TGTGCCAGCAGCCCAGACAGGGGGTACACTGAAGCTTTCCTT.

This rearrangement joins TRBV4-1 to TRBJ1-3; no clear D gene. Per the germline V gene, CDR1 is MGHRA and CDR2 is YSYEKL. CDR3 length: 13 residues. Trimming pared 3 bases from V and 4 bases from J, leaving 7 bases between. CDR3: CASSHPPGNTIYF. DNA for the CDR3: TGCGCCAGCAGCCATCCCCCAGGAAACACCATATATTTT.

The chain has TRBV3-1 and TRBJ2-3, with D possibly TRBD1 on 6 matching bases. Per the germline V gene, CDR1 is LGHDT and CDR2 is YNNKEL (reference sequence). V was pared by 5 bases and J by 3 bases, with 12 bases between. CDR3 length: 14 amino acids. In DNA form, the CDR3 reads TGTGCCAGCAGCTTCGCAGGGGAGACAGATACGCAGTATTTT. It encodes CASSFAGETDTQYF.

In its sample, this clonotype ranks as medium-sized (0.01 to 0.1%). The chain links TRBV15 to TRBJ2-5; the D gene is possibly TRBD1 (5 bases). Germline V gene sequence: CDR1 LNHNV, CDR2 YYDKDF (reference sequence). Between the trimmed V and J ends, which lost 0 bases and 4 bases, there was a span of 9 bases. The CDR3 covers 14 residues. The CDR3 spells CATSRDWQGETQYF. The CDR3 nucleotides are TGTGCCACCAGCAGAGATTGGCAGGGAGAGACCCAGTACTTC.

V and J are TRBV7-9 and TRBJ2-2; 10 nucleotides agree with TRBD2. V shed 4 bases, J shed 1 base, and the junction held 3 bases outside the gene matches. The CDR3 contains 16 residues. Germline-derived CDR1 and CDR2 are SEHNR and FQNEAQ (reference sequence). The CDR3 DNA reads TGTGCCAGCAGCTCCGGGACTAGCGAGAACACCGGGGAGCTGTTTTTT. Its translation is CASSSGTSENTGELFF.

This clonotype was recorded a few times. The J gene is TRBJ1-1, the V gene TRBV10-3, with a tentative D call TRBD1 (5 bases). The CDR3 has 13 residues. Germline loops: CDR1 ENHRY, CDR2 SYGVKD. V gave up 8 bases and J gave up 4 bases, with 14 bases separating them. CDR3: CAIQGAGITEAFF. The CDR3 DNA reads TGTGCCATCCAAGGGGCAGGGATCACTGAAGCTTTCTTT.

The chain combines TRBV2 with TRBJ1-2; D unresolved. V lost 0 bases and J lost 4, with 15 bases in between. The germline CDR1 and CDR2 sequences are SNHLY and FYNNEI. This CDR3 spans 16 amino acids. The CDR3 DNA reads as TGTGCCAGCAGTGAAGCGCGGGAGATATTTTTCTATGGCTACACCTTC. Its translation: CASSEAREIFFYGYTF.

This clonotype appeared many times. J is TRBJ1-2 and V is TRBV7-2; weak D call: TRBD1 (5 bases). The CDR3 covers 13 residues. Germline CDR1 reads SGHTA; CDR2 reads FQGNSA. V shed 5 bases and J shed 7 bases, with 14 bases lying between them. The CDR3 reads CASSPTYGGGYTF. CDR3 DNA sequence: TGTGCCAGCAGCCCAACCTATGGGGGTGGCTACACCTTC.

CDR3 protein: CASSTRTGWDNSPLHF. DNA for the CDR3: TGTGCCAGCAGCACCCGGACAGGGTGGGATAATTCACCCCTCCACTTT. The chain has TRBV7-8 and TRBJ1-6, with 8 bases lining up with TRBD1. CDR3 size: 16 residues. The J segment lost 5 bases and the V segment lost 5 bases, leaving 8 bases of the junction unmatched. Germline CDR1 and CDR2: SGHVS and FQNEAQ.

The rearrangement uses TRBV9 and TRBJ2-5, with TRBD1 matching over 8 bases. The CDR3 has 15 residues. Germline V CDR1 and CDR2: SGDLS, YYNGEE. Trimming at V came to 3 bases and at J to 5 bases, leaving 9 bases not matched to a gene. CDR3 region: CASSADLTGVETQYF. The CDR3 DNA reads as TGTGCCAGCAGCGCAGATTTGACAGGGGTTGAGACCCAGTACTTC.

The sample holds many counts of this clonotype. This rearrangement joins TRBV25-1 to TRBJ2-7, with D possibly matching TRBD2 (6 bases). Trimming took 5 bases from V and 4 from J, leaving 12 bases between them. The CDR3 totals 13 residues. Germline V gives CDR1 MGHDK, CDR2 SYGVNS. CDR3 protein: CASSRSGTYEQYF. The CDR3 DNA reads as TGTGCCAGCAGTAGATCCGGGACTTACGAGCAGTACTTC.

This chain uses TRBV10-3 with TRBJ1-2; perhaps TRBD1 as D (5 bases). V was cut by 10 bases and J by 2 bases, with 14 bases left in between. CDR1 and CDR2 from the germline V gene are ENHRY and SYGVKD. This CDR3 contains 13 residues. The CDR3 DNA follows: TGTGCCAGCGGACAAGGCCTAAACTATGGCTACACCTTC. Its translation is CASGQGLNYGYTF.

This clonotype was detected only a few times. The V call is TRBV4-3, the J call TRBJ2-1; D may be TRBD1 or TRBD2 (5 bases each). V lost 3 bases to trimming and J lost 5 bases, with 14 bases between them. Germline V gene sequence: CDR1 LGHNA, CDR2 YSLEER. The CDR3 covers 15 residues. The CDR3 is CASSHVRDPDNEQFF. CDR3 nucleotides: TGCGCCAGCAGCCACGTCCGGGACCCTGACAATGAGCAGTTCTTC.

The rearrangement links TRBV7-3 to TRBJ2-1, with TRBD2 identical over 8 bases. V dropped 5 bases and J dropped 0; count of bases not matched to a gene: 6. This CDR3 is 16 amino acids long. Germline-derived CDR1 and CDR2 are SGHTA and FQGTGA. The CDR3 DNA is TGTGCCAGCAGCCCCCGGAGCGGGAGCTCCTACAATGAGCAGTTCTTC. Translated: CASSPRSGSSYNEQFF.

This clonotype was recorded at least ten times. CDR3 in DNA: TGCGCCAGCAGCTTGAGGGCTAGCGGGGGTTACAATGAGCAGTTCTTC. Amino acid sequence: CASSLRASGGYNEQFF. The rearrangement links TRBV5-1 to TRBJ2-1; 10 bases align to TRBD2. The CDR3 length is 16 residues. The germline V gene has CDR1 SGHRS and CDR2 YFSETQ. With V trimmed by 1 base and J by 4 bases, 5 bases remained unmatched.

This chain joins TRBV7-2 and TRBJ2-3, with D uncertain. The CDR3 covers 15 residues. Germline V gene data show CDR1 as SGHTA and CDR2 as FQGNSA. V lost 1 base, J lost 7 bases, and 15 bases lay in between. CDR3 coding DNA: TGTGCCAGCAGCTTAGACCTAGGATGGGGAAATACGCAGTATTTT. Residues: CASSLDLGWGNTQYF.

The sample holds a few counts of this clonotype. This rearrangement joins TRBV10-2 to TRBJ2-3; 8 bases fit TRBD1. The ends lost 7 bases at V and 6 bases at J; junction bases unmatched: 9. This CDR3 is 14 amino acids long. Germline-derived CDR1 and CDR2 are WSHSY and SAAADI. The CDR3 DNA reads as TGCGCCAGCACTGGACAGGGTCGCGGGGATACGCAGTATTTT. Protein sequence: CASTGQGRGDTQYF.

As for this clonotype: This clone may be a read error of a much larger clone one base away. The V and J genes are TRBV7-9 and TRBJ2-6; TRBD2 is a possible D gene (5 bases). With 4 bases removed from V and 2 bases from J, the gap between germline ends came to 6 bases. Germline loops: CDR1 SEHNR, CDR2 FQNEAQ (reference sequence). The CDR3 is 14 amino acids. For the CDR3, the DNA is TGTGCCAGCAGCTCCGGGGCTGGGGCCAACGTCCTGACTTTC. It is translated as CASSSGAGANVLTF.

This clonotype was recorded a few times. V usage is TRBV14 and J usage is TRBJ1-2; a possible D gene is TRBD1 (5 bases). Per germline, CDR1 SGHDN and CDR2 FVKESK. Trimming stripped 3 bases from V and 3 bases from J, with 11 bases between. The CDR3 consists of 14 residues. CDR3 amino acids: CASSHAGTDYGYTF. As DNA, the CDR3 is TGTGCCAGCAGCCACGCCGGGACCGACTATGGCTACACCTTC.

The table lists this clonotype with many counts. The rearrangement joins TRBV7-9 to TRBJ2-1; D gene uncertain. The CDR3 extends over 15 amino acids. Looked up from germline, CDR1 is SEHNR and CDR2 is FQNEAQ (reference sequence). The V end was cut by 4 bases, the J end by 4 bases, with 14 bases between. CDR3 DNA: TGTGCCAGCAGCTCACAAGGGATAGAGTACAATGAGCAGTTCTTC. It codes for CASSSQGIEYNEQFF.

The chain couples TRBV20-1 to TRBJ1-1; TRBD1 might be the D (5 bases). V was trimmed by 0 bases and J by 1 base, leaving 12 bases between them. The CDR3 is 15 residues long. CDR1 and CDR2 from the germline V gene are DFQATT and SNEGSKA (reference sequence). The CDR3 sequence: CSARDMGVGNTEAFF. As DNA, the CDR3 is TGCAGTGCTAGAGATATGGGGGTCGGGAACACTGAAGCTTTCTTT.

The chain links TRBV7-2 to TRBJ2-1, with TRBD2 matching 8 bases. Germline V lookup: CDR1 SGHTA, CDR2 FQGNSA. The CDR3 spans 16 residues. V shed 1 base and J 7 bases; nucleotides not matched to a gene: 9. This CDR3 reads CASSLVFLAGGNEQFF. The CDR3, as DNA: TGTGCCAGCAGCTTAGTGTTCCTAGCGGGTGGTAATGAGCAGTTCTTC.